The T cell receptor beta chain described here comes from a study of PD-L1 blockade in urothelial cancer. This CDR3 has 13 residues. Germline-derived CDR1 and CDR2 are LNHDA and SQIVND (reference sequence). The ends lost 2 bases at V and 8 bases at J; junction bases unmatched: 4. Libraries were prepared by immunoSEQ multiplex PCR; TCRdb keeps only in-frame clonotypes and omits some of them. The sample consists of approximately 90,000 clones, 90% of them appearing once. Time point indicated: pretreatment peripheral blood. Source: PBMCs, taken around atezolizumab (anti-PD-L1) treatment. This rearrangement joins TRBV19 to TRBJ1-2; 8 nucleotides align to TRBD1. The sequence was obtained from a man between 60 and 75 years old with urothelial cancer. Here the CDR3 DNA reads TGTGCCAGTAGTATACAGGGGGCAGGAGGCTACACCTTC. Translating it yields CASSIQGAGGYTF.